This T cell receptor (beta chain) was captured by sequencing in a study of blood T cell repertoires in COVID-19 (dated by TCRdb to 2020 to 2021). With respect to the entire study: Collaborator samples came from the United States, Italy and Spain and covered acute and convalescent phases of COVID-19. The material from the prospective study consisted of cDNA or gDNA derived from T cells, B-cell-depleted T cells, or PBMCs. Subjects who had been exposed to COVID-19, were actively infected with it, or had recovered from it provided the deeply sampled blood TCRbeta repertoires that made up the dataset. A freely available public database, intended as a resource for researchers studying the immune response to SARS-CoV-2, is where the repertoires were released. Samples came from the ongoing ImmuneRACE study (first 160 participants) plus 1,254 subjects from 6 global collaborators. A de-identified subject ID, COVID-19 status, age in years and sex were almost always included in the sample metadata. HLA class I and class II types, where available, came from metadata supplied by the sample provider rather than from assay-based typing.

The immunoSEQ Assay, a bias-controlled multiplex PCR, was used to amplify TCRbeta CDR3 regions from genomic DNA. Regarding the original processing steps: The number of nucleated cells in each sample was estimated from the amplification of reference gene primers within the assay. To quantify the absolute abundance of each unique TCRbeta CDR3 rearrangement, sequence reads were collapsed and filtered. For each sample, productive Simpson clonality was calculated as the square root of Simpson's diversity index across productive rearrangements. TCRdb took this table from immuneACCESS and kept in-frame rearrangements with V and J called. Such tables lack part of the clones; where checked against another copy, unresolved V genes explain under half of the gap, and the rest is unexplained. That table gives V, J and clone size, and the DNA gave D and trimming. The sample has about 140,000 clones on record, about 79% of them singletons. The ten largest make up over 4% of the sample.

Reading from cysteine to phenylalanine, the CDR3 counts 13 amino acids. Only CDR3 DNA is held: 39 bases, read in frame from base 1. The junction carries 7 bases between V and J, which are trimmed by 1 base and 4 bases respectively. Overall study outcomes, separate from this receptor: How much clinical and demographic metadata was included differed by source and by participant, and the metadata was provided uncurated.

The collaborating institutions used their own protocols to collect whole blood in K2EDTA tubes. For TCRbeta analysis, collaborators shipped samples in one of three forms: frozen whole blood, isolated PBMCs, or DNA extracted from either of those sample types. In the case of this clone: The antigen it binds to is not known. No clone much larger than this one lies a single base away; base qualities are absent.

The sequence is built from TRBV12-3 or TRBV12-4 and TRBJ2-5; no D gene is confidently identified. The clonotype was recovered from a woman at least 80 years old with active or convalescent COVID-19. The specimen was peripheral blood. The DNA reads TGTGCCAGCAGTTTAGATCTTCCAGAGACCCAGTACTTC. This codes for CASSLDLPETQYF.